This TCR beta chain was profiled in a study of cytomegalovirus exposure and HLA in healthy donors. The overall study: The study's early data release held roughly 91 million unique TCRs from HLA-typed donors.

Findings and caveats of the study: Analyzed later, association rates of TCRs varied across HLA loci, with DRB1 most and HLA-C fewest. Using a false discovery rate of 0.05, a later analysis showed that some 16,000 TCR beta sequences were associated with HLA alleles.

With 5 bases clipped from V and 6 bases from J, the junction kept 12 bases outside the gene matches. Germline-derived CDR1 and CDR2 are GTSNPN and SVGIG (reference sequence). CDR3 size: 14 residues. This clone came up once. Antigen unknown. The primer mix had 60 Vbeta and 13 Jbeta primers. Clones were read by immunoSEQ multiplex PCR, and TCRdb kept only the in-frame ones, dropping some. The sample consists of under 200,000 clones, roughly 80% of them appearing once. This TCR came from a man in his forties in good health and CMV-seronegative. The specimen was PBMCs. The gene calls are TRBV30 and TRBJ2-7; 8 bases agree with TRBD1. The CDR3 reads CAWQTGTGNTEQYF. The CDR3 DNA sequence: TGTGCCTGGCAAACCGGGACAGGAAACACCGAGCAGTACTTC.